Listed below are T cell receptor beta chains from one sample, sequenced in a study of T-cell reconstitution after alpha-beta-depleted transplantation in children. MiXCR was run by TCRdb on the PCR reads, yielding one entry per CDR3 protein. Among about 350,000 distinct CDR3 sequences listed, about a sixth were seen once. The sample in question was PBMCs, mostly from graft donor cells, obtained 360 days after TCRalphabeta/CD19-depleted stem cell transplant. Every receptor here comes from a male patient aged 2 to 10 who had a stem cell transplant for acute lymphoblastic leukemia, so the T cells may come from the graft donor. The conserved cysteine and the conserved F or W are not part of the CDR3 here. A D gene is named only where the DNA matches it firmly.

>TRBD2|TRBV7-9|14
ASSPPRTSGSSEQY
>.|TRBV5-1|11
ASSLEADYEQY
>.|TRBV4-2|11
ASSPSTGFGYT
>TRBD2|TRBV7-3|13
ASSLDGLGSDEQF
>.|TRBV5-1|11
ASSNPTGNEQF
>.|TRBV4-3|15
ASSQAPHRDTYTEAF
>.|TRBV6-5|13
ASSYSGSYNSPLH
>.|TRBV4-3|13
ASSPLFGGYYEQY
>TRBD2|TRBV7-9|14
ASSPTTSGAPYEQY
>TRBD1|TRBV28|13
ASNTGTVSTDTQY
>.|TRBV21-1|14
ASSKGGQGAMTEAF
>.|TRBV14|12
ASSQREVPNEQF
>.|TRBV12-3/TRBV12-4|14
ASSLLWGTDNSPLH
>.|TRBV14|14
ASSSTRDINTGELF
>.|TRBV27|10
ASMNRVYEQY
>.|TRBV4-3|12
ASSQVRGNEKLF
>.|TRBV15|14
ATSRDRRVWADTQY
>.|TRBV5-6|13
ASSLDPGTTYEQY
>TRBD2|TRBV2|15
ASSAPSGLAYTDTQY
>TRBD1|TRBV12-3/TRBV12-4|14
ASSSSRQGSNTEAF
>.|TRBV3-1|14
ASSQDMRGYYNEQF
>.|TRBV4-3|13
ASSQDLGSPGAQY
>TRBD2|TRBV7-9|14
ASSTGLAGEPYEQY
>TRBD2|TRBV27|13
ASRAAWTSGRTQF
>TRBD2|TRBV5-1|14
ASSSGLAGGNYEQY
>.|TRBV28|14
ASSLSAGVGLYEQY
>.|TRBV7-2|13
ASSSLTAALNEQF
>.|TRBV7-9|13
ASSRIQGSGYEQY
>TRBD1|TRBV4-2|11
ASSHDRGYEQY
>.|TRBV7-9|13
ASSSYPLTNTEAF
>.|TRBV30|10
AWSARQDTQY
>TRBD2|TRBV12-3/TRBV12-4|13
ASSPLTSGPYEQY
>TRBD2|TRBV29-1|12
SAAGLAESNEQF
>.|TRBV12-3/TRBV12-4|18
ASSRLPRGLLRVVQETQY
>.|TRBV5-1|14
ASSRSVGAPYNEQF
>.|TRBV5-1|12
ASSSRGFQETQY
>.|TRBV15|12
ATSRDPRGDTQY
>TRBD1|TRBV5-8|14
ASRDQGQGDNQPQH
>.|TRBV4-1|13
ASSQEIRGTDTQY
>TRBD2|TRBV20-1|14
AFSDSGAFNTGELF
>TRBD2|TRBV11-2|13
ASSSRGLAGDTQY
>.|TRBV24-1|10
ATSDEGYEQF
>TRBD2|TRBV4-1|14
ASSQDWREYTGELF
>.|TRBV4-3|12
ASSQDWGDGEQY
>.|TRBV5-1|14
ASSLAGALSQETQY
>TRBD1|TRBV12-3/TRBV12-4|12
ASKTYRGNSPLH
>.|TRBV5-5|12
ASSLDWGTDTQY
>TRBD2|TRBV20-1|13
SARGLGGSSNEQF
>.|TRBV27|16
ASSLSGTLLSSNTEAF
>.|TRBV11-1|12
ASSLSGPYGEQF
>.|TRBV12-3/TRBV12-4|12
ASRVRGLRNEQF
>TRBD1|TRBV9|12
ASSVDGQVIEQF
>.|TRBV12-3/TRBV12-4|13
ASSPGPVANYGYT
>.|TRBV5-1|10
ASSVQRDEQF